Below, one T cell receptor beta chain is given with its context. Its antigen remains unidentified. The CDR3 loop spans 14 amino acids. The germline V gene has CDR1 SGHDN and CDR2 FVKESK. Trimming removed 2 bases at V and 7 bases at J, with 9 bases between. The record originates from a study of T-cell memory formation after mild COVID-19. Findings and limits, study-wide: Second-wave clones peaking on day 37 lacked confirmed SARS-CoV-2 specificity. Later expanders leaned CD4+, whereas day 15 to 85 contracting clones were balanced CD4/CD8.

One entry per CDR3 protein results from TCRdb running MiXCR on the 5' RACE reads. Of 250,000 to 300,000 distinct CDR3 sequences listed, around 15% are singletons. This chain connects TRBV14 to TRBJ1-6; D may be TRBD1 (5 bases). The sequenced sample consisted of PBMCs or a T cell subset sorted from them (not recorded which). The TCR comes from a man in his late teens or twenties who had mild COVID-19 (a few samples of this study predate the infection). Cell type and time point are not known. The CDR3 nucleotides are TGTGCCAGCAGCCAAAACACAGGAAATTCACCCCTCCACTTT. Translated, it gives CASSQNTGNSPLHF.